This TCR beta chain originates from a study of blood T cell repertoires in COVID-19. Study at large: The United States, Italy and Spain supplied acute and convalescent COVID-19 samples. Nucleic acid was either cDNA or gDNA, and it came from T cells, B-cell-depleted T cells, or PBMCs.

Methods used by the authors: Estimates of nucleated cell counts were drawn from the amplification of reference gene primers. Sequencing used immunoSEQ multiplex PCR; TCRdb keeps in-frame clones, though not all of them. The V and J calls and clone size are taken from that table; D and trimming were inferred from the DNA. In the table there are over 140,000 clones, about four fifths of which are singletons. CDR3 length: 17 amino acids. The chain couples TRBV21-1 to TRBJ1-1; the D segment call TRBD1 is taken from the table without a DNA check. TRBV21-1 is listed as a pseudogene. The clonotype comes from a woman aged 55-70 years with acute or convalescent COVID-19. The specimen was peripheral blood. In DNA form, the CDR3 reads TGTGCCAGCAGCAATGGACAGGGGGACGAGGTGAACACTGAAGCTTTCTTT. Encoded protein: CASSNGQGDEVNTEAFF.